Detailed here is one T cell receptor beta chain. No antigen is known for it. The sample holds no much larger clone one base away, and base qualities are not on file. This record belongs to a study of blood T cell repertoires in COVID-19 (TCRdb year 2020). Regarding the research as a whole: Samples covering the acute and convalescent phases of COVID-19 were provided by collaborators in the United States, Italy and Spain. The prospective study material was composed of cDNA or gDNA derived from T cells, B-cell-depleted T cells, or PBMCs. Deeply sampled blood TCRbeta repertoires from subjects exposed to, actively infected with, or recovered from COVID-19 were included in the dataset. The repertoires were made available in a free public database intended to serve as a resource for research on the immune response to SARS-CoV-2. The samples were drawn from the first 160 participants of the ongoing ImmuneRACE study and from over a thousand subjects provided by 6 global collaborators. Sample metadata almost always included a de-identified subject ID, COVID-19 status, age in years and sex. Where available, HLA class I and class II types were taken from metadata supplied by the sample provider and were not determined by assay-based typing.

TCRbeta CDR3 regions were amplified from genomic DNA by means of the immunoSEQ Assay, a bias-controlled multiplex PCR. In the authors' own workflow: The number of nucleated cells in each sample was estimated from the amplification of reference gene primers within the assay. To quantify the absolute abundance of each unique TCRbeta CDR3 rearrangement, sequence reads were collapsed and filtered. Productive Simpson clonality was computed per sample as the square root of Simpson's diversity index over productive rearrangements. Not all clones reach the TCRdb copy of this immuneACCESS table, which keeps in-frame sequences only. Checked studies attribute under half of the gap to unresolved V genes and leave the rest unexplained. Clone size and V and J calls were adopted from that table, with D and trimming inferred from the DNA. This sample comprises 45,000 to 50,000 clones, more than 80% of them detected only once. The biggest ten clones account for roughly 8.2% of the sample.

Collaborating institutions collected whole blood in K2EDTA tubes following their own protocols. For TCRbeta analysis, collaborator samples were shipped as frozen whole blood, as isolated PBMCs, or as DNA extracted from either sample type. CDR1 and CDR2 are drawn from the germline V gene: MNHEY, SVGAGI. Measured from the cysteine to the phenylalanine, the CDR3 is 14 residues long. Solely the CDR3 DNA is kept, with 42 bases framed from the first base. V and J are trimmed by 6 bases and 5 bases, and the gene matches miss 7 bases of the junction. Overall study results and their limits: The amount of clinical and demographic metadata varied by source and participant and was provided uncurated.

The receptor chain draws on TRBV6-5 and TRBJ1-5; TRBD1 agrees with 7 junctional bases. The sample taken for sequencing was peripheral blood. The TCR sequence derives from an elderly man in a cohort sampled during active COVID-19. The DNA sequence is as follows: TGTGCCAGCAGCACAGGGGAAATCGATCAGCCCCAGCATTTT. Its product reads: CASSTGEIDQPQHF.